The rows below give T cell receptor beta chains drawn from one sample of a study of tumor-infiltrating lymphocytes in primary liver carcinoma. One entry per CDR3 protein, called by TCRdb with MiXCR from the multiplex PCR reads. The sample records around 29,000 distinct CDR3 sequences, 71% being singletons. Sequences were obtained from liver tumor tissue from sampling region 3. Receptor source: a woman in her 30s with primary liver carcinoma and hepatitis B virus infection. CDR3s include the opening cysteine and the closing phenylalanine or tryptophan. The D gene is left open where the match is weak. The listing skips clone size in some rows; elsewhere it reads once, few, many or a size class.

>TRBJ1-1|-|TRBV29-1|-
TGCAGCGTTGAACAATCGGGTGGAAAAACTGAAGCTTTCTTT
CSVEQSGGKTEAFF
>TRBJ2-7|TRBD1|TRBV4-2|-
TGCGCCAGCAGGCAGGAACACCCAGGACAGGGGGGACCGCGCGAGCAGTACTTC
CASRQEHPGQGGPREQYF
>TRBJ2-1|-|TRBV4-2|-
TGTGCCAGCGGCGGGAACACACGCTCTGAGCAGTTCTTC
CASGGNTRSEQFF
>TRBJ2-1|-|TRBV11-3|-
TGTGCAAGCAGCTTAGGGGCCCAGGGTTGCAAGGAGCAGTTCTTC
CASSLGAQGCKEQFF
>TRBJ2-5|-|TRBV6-5|many
TGTGCCAGCAGTCCCATGAGGTACAATGGAGAGACCCAGTACTTT
CASSPMRYNGETQYF
>TRBJ1-5|-|TRBV12-3/TRBV12-4|many
TGTGCCAGCAGTTTAGACGGGGGGGCAGGGTCTCAGCCCCAGCATTTT
CASSLDGGAGSQPQHF
>TRBJ1-2|-|TRBV28|-
TGTGCCAGCAGTTTACTACCCAATGTCTACACATTC
CASSLLPNVYTF
>TRBJ1-1|TRBD1|TRBV20-1|-
TGCAGTGCTAGGGGGGACAGACTCACTGAAGCTTTCTTT
CSARGDRLTEAFF
>TRBJ2-1|TRBD1|TRBV4-1|-
TGCGCCAGCAGCCAATATCAGGGACAGGGGGATAATGAGCAGTTCTTC
CASSQYQGQGDNEQFF
>TRBJ2-1|TRBD2|TRBV25-1|-
TGTGCCAGCAGTGGTATCCACATCATAGCGGGAGCGAACAATGAGCGGCTCTTC
CASSGIHIIAGANNERLF
>TRBJ1-1|-|TRBV29-1|-
TGCAGCGTCGAGGGCAGGGCGAAGACTGGAGCTTTCTTT
CSVEGRAKTGAFF
>TRBJ2-5|-|TRBV7-2|-
TGTGCCAGCAGCGCCGCCTGCGGGCCTCGCGAGACCCAATACTTC
CASSAACGPRETQYF
>TRBJ2-7|-|TRBV4-3|few
TGCGCCAGCAGCCAAGCTGTGACTAGGGGTCACATTAGCTACGAACAGTACTTC
CASSQAVTRGHISYEQYF
>TRBJ2-1|TRBD2|TRBV7-8|-
TGTGCCAGCAGCTTAATCCCGGGACTAGCGGGCAACGAGCAGTTCTTC
CASSLIPGLAGNEQFF
>TRBJ2-3|-|TRBV4-3|-
TGCGTCAGCAGTCAAGAACGCACATATACGCAGTATTTT
CVSSQERTYTQYF
>TRBJ2-2|-|TRBV5-1|-
TGCGCCAGCAGCTTGGATGCGGGGAACACCAGGGAGCTGTTTTTT
CASSLDAGNTRELFF
>TRBJ1-2|-|TRBV11-2|-
TGTGCCGGCAGCTTAGATGGGATGGCATGGAGGGGCTACACCTTC
CAGSLDGMAWRGYTF
>TRBJ2-1|-|TRBV11-2|-
TGTGTCAGCAGCTTAATTGGCGGGACGCCAGCCGATGAGCAGTTCTTC
CVSSLIGGTPADEQFF
>TRBJ2-7|-|TRBV11-2|-
TGCGCCAACAGCCCCCCTTCAGGCGCTAGCGAGCAGTACTTC
CANSPPSGASEQYF
>TRBJ2-2|TRBD2|TRBV7-9|-
TGTGCCAGCAGTCAACTGACCAAACTAGCGGGGGTGAAGACCGGGGAGCTGTTTTTT
CASSQLTKLAGVKTGELFF
>TRBJ2-3|-|TRBV11-3|-
TGCGCCAGCAGCTTAGATCCGTCCAGTTTCACCCCCATTTTC
CASSLDPSSFTPIF
>TRBJ2-2|-|TRBV6-5|-
TGTGCCAGCAGTCCGCGGACAGGGTTCAGCGGGGAGCTGTCATTT
CASSPRTGFSGELSF
>TRBJ1-1|-|TRBV11-2|-
TGTGCCAGCAGCTTAGGATTCGGGGCCACTGAAGCTTTCTTT
CASSLGFGATEAFF
>TRBJ2-7|TRBD2|TRBV11-2|-
TGTACCAGCAGCTTAGTGGTGGGACCAGCGGGGGAAGAGCAATACTTC
CTSSLVVGPAGEEQYF
>TRBJ1-2|-|TRBV11-2|-
TGTGCCAGCTACTTGCCGCGGGGCCATGGCTACACCTTC
CASYLPRGHGYTF
>TRBJ2-7|-|TRBV11-2|-
TGTGCCAGCAGCTTAACCGACCGAGCCTACGAACAGTACTTC
CASSLTDRAYEQYF
>TRBJ2-7|-|TRBV11-2|-
TGTGCCAGCAGCTTGGTTCCCGGCAAGCCCTACGAGCAGTACTTC
CASSLVPGKPYEQYF
>TRBJ2-2|-|TRBV29-1|-
TGCAGCCTTGTAGCATGGGACGGGGAACTGTTTTTT
CSLVAWDGELFF
>TRBJ2-7|-|TRBV11-1|once
TGTGCCAGCAGCTTACGTTACCTCCGCAAGCACTACTTC
CASSLRYLRKHYF
>TRBJ2-1|-|TRBV12-3/TRBV12-4|-
TGTGCCAGCAGTCCCAATTGGGCTATCGGGCCATACAATGAGCAGTTCTTC
CASSPNWAIGPYNEQFF
>TRBJ2-3|-|TRBV11-2|-
TGTGCCAGCAGCTCAGGCTTTAACACAGATACGCAGTATTTT
CASSSGFNTDTQYF
>TRBJ2-5|-|TRBV11-2|-
TGTGCCAGCAGCTTTGATATTGGGGACCGCGAATACTTC
CASSFDIGDREYF
>TRBJ1-1|-|TRBV11-2|-
TGTGCCTGCGGCTTAGGTACTGAAGCTTCCTTT
CACGLGTEASF
>TRBJ2-1|-|TRBV11-2|-
TGTGCCAGCAGCTTAGTTGGCGGGACGCCAGTCGTCAAGCAGTTCTTC
CASSLVGGTPVVKQFF
>TRBJ2-7|-|TRBV6-5|-
TGTGCCAGCTGTTACAAGGACAGCAGCTCCTACGAGCAGCGCTTC
CASCYKDSSSYEQRF
>TRBJ2-3|-|TRBV6-1|many
TGTGCCAGCAGTGAAGAAGTGGGTAGGGGCACAGATACGCAGTATTTT
CASSEEVGRGTDTQYF
>TRBJ1-2|-|TRBV11-2|-
TGTGCCAACAGCTTAGATGGGATGGCGGGGAGAGACTACACCTTC
CANSLDGMAGRDYTF